This record looks at one TCR beta chain sequence and its context. Antigen: not known. The source of the sample is a study of T cell responses to AZD1222 COVID-19 vaccine. Study observations and caveats: AZD1222 recipients seropositive at baseline numbered only 5 to 7. Donors in the cohort were predominantly white British and more often female, and clonal diversity was possibly underestimated.

Using immunoSEQ multiplex PCR, the repertoire was profiled, and TCRdb retains in-frame clones only, with some absent. Among approximately 150,000 clones, 90% were seen once, and the ten largest hold approximately 3%. This receptor was obtained from an adult in good health. The sequencing used peripheral blood, collected on day 0 of AZD1222 vaccination.

As DNA, the CDR3 is TGTGCCAGCAGCTTAGGAGGACACGGCACAGATACGCAGTATTTT. Its translation is CASSLGGHGTDTQYF. The chain recombines TRBV7-9 with TRBJ2-3; the D gene is possibly TRBD1 (5 bases). Trimming shortened V by 1 base and J by 1 base, and 9 bases separated the two germline ends. The CDR3 spans 15 residues. Germline V gene lookup returns CDR1 SEHNR and CDR2 FQNEAQ (reference sequence).